This TCR beta chain emerged from a study of blood T cell repertoires in COVID-19. TCRdb's table, derived via immunoSEQ multiplex PCR, lists solely in-frame clones and lacks some. Of around 340,000 clones in the sample, less than 90% were seen once. Per the germline V gene, CDR1 is SGHDT and CDR2 is YYEEEE. The CDR3 totals 15 residues. Trimming shortened V by 3 bases and J by 9 bases, and 19 bases separated the two germline ends. The source is a woman aged 55-69 years with COVID-19, enrolled during active disease. Material for sequencing was peripheral blood. V and J are TRBV5-6 and TRBJ1-5; no clear D. CDR3 coding DNA: TGTGCCAGCAGCTCCCCACGGCCTTGGTGGAGGCCCCAGCATTTT. Its translation is CASSSPRPWWRPQHF.